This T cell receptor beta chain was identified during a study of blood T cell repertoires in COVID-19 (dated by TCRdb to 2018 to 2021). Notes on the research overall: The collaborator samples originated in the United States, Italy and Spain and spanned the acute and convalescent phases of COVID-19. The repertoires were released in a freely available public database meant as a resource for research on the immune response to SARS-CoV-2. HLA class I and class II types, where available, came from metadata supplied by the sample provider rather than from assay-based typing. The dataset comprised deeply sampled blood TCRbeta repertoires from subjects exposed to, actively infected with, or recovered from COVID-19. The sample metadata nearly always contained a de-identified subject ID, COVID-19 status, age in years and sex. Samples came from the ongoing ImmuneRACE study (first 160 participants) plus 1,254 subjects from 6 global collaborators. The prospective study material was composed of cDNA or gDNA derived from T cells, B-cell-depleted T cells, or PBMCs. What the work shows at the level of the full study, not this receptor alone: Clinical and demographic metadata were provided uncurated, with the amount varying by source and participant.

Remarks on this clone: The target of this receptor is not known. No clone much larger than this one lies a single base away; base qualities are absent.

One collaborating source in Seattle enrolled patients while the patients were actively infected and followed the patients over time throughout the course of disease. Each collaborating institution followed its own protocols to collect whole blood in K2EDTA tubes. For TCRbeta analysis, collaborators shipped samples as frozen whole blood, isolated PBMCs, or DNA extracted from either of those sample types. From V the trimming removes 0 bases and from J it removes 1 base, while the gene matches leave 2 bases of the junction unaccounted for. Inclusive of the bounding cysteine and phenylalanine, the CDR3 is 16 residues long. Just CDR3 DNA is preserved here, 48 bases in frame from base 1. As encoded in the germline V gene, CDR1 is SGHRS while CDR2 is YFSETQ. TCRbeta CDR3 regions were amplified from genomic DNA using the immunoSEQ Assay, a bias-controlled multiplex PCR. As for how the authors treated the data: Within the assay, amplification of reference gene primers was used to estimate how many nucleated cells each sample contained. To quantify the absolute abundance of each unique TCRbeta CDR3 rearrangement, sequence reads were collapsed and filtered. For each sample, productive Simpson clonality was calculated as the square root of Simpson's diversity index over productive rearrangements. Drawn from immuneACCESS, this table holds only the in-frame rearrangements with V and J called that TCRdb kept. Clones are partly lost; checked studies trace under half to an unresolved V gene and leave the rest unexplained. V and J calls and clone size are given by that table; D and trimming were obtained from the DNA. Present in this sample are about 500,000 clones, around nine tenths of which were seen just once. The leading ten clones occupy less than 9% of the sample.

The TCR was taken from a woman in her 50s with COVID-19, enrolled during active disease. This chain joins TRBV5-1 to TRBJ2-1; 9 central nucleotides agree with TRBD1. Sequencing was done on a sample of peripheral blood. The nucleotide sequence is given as TGCGCCAGCAGCTTGGAGGGGACAGGGTCCTACAATGAGCAGTTCTTC. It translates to CASSLEGTGSYNEQFF.